A single sample is the source of the 28 T cell receptor beta chains below, sequenced in a study of spatial heterogeneity in lung cancer (dated by TCRdb to between 2019 and 2020). The full study reports these points: The tumor nonsynonymous mutation count correlated with the number of expanded alpha and beta TCRs within the tumor.

This sample's time point label indicates: sample taken at primary tumor resection. These receptors have no known antigen. Library method: 5' RACE. The sequencer listed for this sample is NextSeq 500. Starting from the raw public reads, TCRdb applied fastp trimming at Q25, assembled clones with MiXCR and retained in-frame beta chains. Every CDR3 protein is listed once, alongside the most common genes and DNA of its rows. The sample yields fewer than 6,000 distinct CDR3 sequences; around 30% were counted once. Less than 30% of the sample is held by the ten biggest clonotypes. The input for sequencing was lung tumor tissue, taken at surgery. The receptors were sampled from a female donor with early-stage non-small cell lung cancer.

The chain's CDR3 is CASTKKTGGYYGYTF. In DNA form, the CDR3 reads TGTGCCAGCACCAAAAAGACAGGGGGGTACTATGGCTACACCTTC. The J gene is TRBJ1-2, the V gene TRBV12-3 or TRBV12-4, with 9 positions matching TRBD1. V lost 7 bases and J lost 3; bases outside the gene matches: 9. CDR3 size: 15 residues.

The V call is TRBV5-1, the J call TRBJ1-4; TRBD1 is a possible D gene (5 bases). Per the germline V gene, CDR1 is SGHRS and CDR2 is YFSETQ. The CDR3 covers 14 residues. V was pared by 3 bases and J by 7 bases, with 13 bases between. As DNA, the CDR3 is TGCGCCAGCAGCTCTGGACAAAGGGGTGAAAAACTGTTTTTT. This translates into CASSSGQRGEKLFF.

This clonotype appeared many times. The V and J genes are TRBV19 and TRBJ1-5, with 8 bases fitting TRBD1. The germline V gene has CDR1 LNHDA and CDR2 SQIVND (reference sequence). This CDR3 comprises 13 residues. Germline trimming cut 10 bases from V and 6 bases from J; bases unmatched to any gene: 8. CDR3 nucleotides: TGTGCCATCGGACAGGGCAACGGTCAGCCCCAGCATTTT. This codes for CAIGQGNGQPQHF.

This chain joins TRBV7-2 and TRBJ2-7; D is tentatively TRBD1 or TRBD2 (5 bases each). Trimming left V 8 bases short and J 2 bases short, with 16 bases between. CDR3 size: 14 residues. From germline, CDR1 is SGHTA and CDR2 FQGNSA. CDR3 DNA sequence: TGTGCCAGCGGCCACGGGGACCGTCCCTACGAGCAGTACTTC. Encoded protein: CASGHGDRPYEQYF.

The chain couples TRBV29-1 to TRBJ2-2; no firm D call. Trimming shortened V by 5 bases and J by 6 bases, and 7 bases separated the two germline ends. Germline V gene data show CDR1 as SQVTM and CDR2 as ANQGSEA. The CDR3 is 11 amino acids. The CDR3 coding sequence is TGCAGCGTTCAGTCGGCCGGGGAGCTGTTTTTT. It encodes CSVQSAGELFF.

The V call is TRBV5-6, the J call TRBJ1-3, with D tentatively TRBD1 (6 bases). The CDR3 totals 15 residues. Between the trimmed V and J ends, which lost 3 bases and 8 bases, there was a span of 18 bases. Germline CDR1 and CDR2: SGHDT and YYEEEE. CDR3 in DNA: TGTGCCAGCAGCTCAAGGGGACACACGGCGGACACCATATATTTT. This sequence encodes CASSSRGHTADTIYF.

The chain carries TRBV7-9 and TRBJ1-4; D call uncertain. CDR1 is SEHNR, CDR2 FQNEAQ, per germline (reference sequence). Deletions cut 1 base from V and 3 bases from J, with 15 bases between. This CDR3 spans 17 amino acids. The CDR3 DNA sequence: TGTGCCAGCAGCTTAGAAGAAAGGGTCTCTGCTAATGAAAAACTGTTTTTT. Protein: CASSLEERVSANEKLFF.

In its sample, this clonotype is medium-sized. The chain is built from TRBV7-2 and TRBJ2-5; the match to TRBD1 covers 10 bases. The CDR3 extends over 13 amino acids. The V gene's germline CDR1 is SGHTA and CDR2 FQGNSA. V lost 7 bases to trimming and J lost 5 bases; unmatched junction nucleotides: 4. In nucleotides, the CDR3 is TGTGCCAGCAAGACAGGGGGCGCGGAGACCCAGTACTTC. This translates into CASKTGGAETQYF. Together with reference TRBV7-2 and TRBJ2-5, the CDR3 gives the full variable domain: GAGVSQSPSNKVTEKGKDVELRCDPISGHTALYWYRQSLGQGLEFLIYFQGNSAPDKSGLPSDRFSAERTGGSVSTLTIQRTQQEDSAVYLCASKTGGAETQYFGPGTRLLVL.

This sequence joins TRBV5-1 and TRBJ2-3; D assignment may be TRBD1 or TRBD2 (5 bases each). The CDR3 runs to 15 residues. CDR1 and CDR2 (germline): SGHRS, YFSETQ. Trimming took off 0 bases at V and 5 bases at J, with 13 bases between the two ends. The CDR3 DNA follows: TGCGCCAGCAGCTTGGAGGGACGCGGGTTAGATACGCAGTATTTT. Encoded protein: CASSLEGRGLDTQYF.

By sample share, this clonotype is medium-sized. The V gene is TRBV12-3 or TRBV12-4, the J gene TRBJ2-5, with D possibly matching TRBD2 (6 bases). The CDR3 is made up of 14 amino acids. V shed 4 bases and J shed 5 bases, with 14 bases lying between them. In DNA, the CDR3 is TGTGCCAGCAGTTCCCCCGGGGGACGGGAGACCCAGTACTTC. Amino acids: CASSSPGGRETQYF.

In its sample, this clonotype was seen many times. CDR3 sequence: CASSLIASSYNEQFF. As DNA, the CDR3 is TGTGCCAGCAGCTTGATTGCGAGCTCCTACAATGAGCAGTTCTTC. The chain combines TRBV5-6 with TRBJ2-1; D uncertain. The CDR3 runs to 15 residues. Trimming took 1 base from V and 0 from J, leaving 8 bases between them. Per germline, CDR1 SGHDT and CDR2 YYEEEE.

This clonotype counts as medium-sized. The chain employs TRBV20-1 and TRBJ2-1, with 10 positions matching TRBD1. Germline V gives CDR1 DFQATT, CDR2 SNEGSKA (reference sequence). The CDR3 runs 14 residues. The V gene end was trimmed by 0 bases and the J gene end by 7 bases; junction bases not matched to a gene: 3. The CDR3 coding sequence is TGCAGTGCTAGAGACCGGACAGGGGGGAATGAGCAGTTCTTC. This encodes CSARDRTGGNEQFF.

This clonotype is deemed medium-sized (0.01 to 0.1%). V and J are TRBV4-2 and TRBJ2-6; D gene unclear. This CDR3 has 13 amino acids. Germline lookup yields CDR1 LGHNA and CDR2 YNFKEQ. Trimming left V 7 bases short and J 0 bases short, with 4 bases between. This CDR3 is CASTPSGANVLTF. The CDR3 region has the DNA TGTGCCAGCACCCCCTCTGGGGCCAACGTCCTGACTTTC.

This chain joins TRBV5-1 and TRBJ2-2; D may be TRBD1 or TRBD2 (5 bases each). The germline V gene has CDR1 SGHRS and CDR2 YFSETQ. The CDR3 loop spans 17 amino acids. V shed 3 bases and J shed 0 bases, with 15 bases lying between them. CDR3 bases: TGCGCCAGCAGCTCTGGGGTCTGGGGGACGAACACCGGGGAGCTGTTTTTT. It is translated as CASSSGVWGTNTGELFF. The full variable domain, with the rest looked up from reference TRBV5-1 and TRBJ2-2, is KAGVTQTPRYLIKTRGQQVTLSCSPISGHRSVSWYQQTPGQGLQFLFEYFSETQRNKGNFPGRFSGRQFSNSRSEMNVSTLELGDSALYLCASSSGVWGTNTGELFFGEGSRLTVL.

In its sample, this clonotype is medium-sized. The V gene is TRBV5-1, the J gene TRBJ2-1; 9 nucleotides align to TRBD2. Germline V CDR1 and CDR2: SGHRS, YFSETQ. The CDR3 runs 17 residues. J was trimmed by 0 bases and V by 3 bases; bases with no gene match: 7. The CDR3 protein is CASSSRLADFSYNEQFF. The DNA of the CDR3 is TGCGCCAGCAGCTCACGACTAGCGGATTTCTCCTACAATGAGCAGTTCTTC.

The V call is TRBV5-1, the J call TRBJ2-1, with D possibly TRBD2 on 6 matching bases. The CDR3 covers 11 residues. CDR1 and CDR2 from the germline V gene are SGHRS and YFSETQ. Trimming took off 4 bases at V and 9 bases at J, with 8 bases between the two ends. CDR3 residues: CASSDSGEQFF. The CDR3 nucleotides are TGCGCCAGCAGCGATAGCGGTGAGCAGTTCTTC.

By proportion, this clonotype is medium-sized (0.01 to 0.1%). This sequence joins TRBV7-2 and TRBJ1-2; possible D gene TRBD1, 5 bases. Trimming shortened V by 5 bases and J by 0 bases, and 16 bases separated the two germline ends. There are 16 residues in the CDR3. Germline values: CDR1 SGHTA, CDR2 FQGNSA. CDR3 sequence: CASSKITGDPNYGYTF. The DNA for the CDR3 is TGTGCCAGCAGCAAGATCACAGGAGACCCTAACTATGGCTACACCTTC.

The rearrangement links TRBV5-4 to TRBJ2-7; 9 nucleotides align to TRBD2. The CDR3 runs 16 residues. CDR1 and CDR2 (germline): SGHNT, YYREEE (reference sequence). J was trimmed by 3 bases and V by 0 bases; bases with no gene match: 7. The DNA for the CDR3 is TGTGCCAGCAGCTTGGCCGGGCTAGCGGGGAGCTACGAGCAGTACTTC. This codes for CASSLAGLAGSYEQYF.

At least ten counts were recorded for this clonotype. This CDR3 is CASSLGADNEQFF. DNA of the CDR3: TGCGCCAGCAGCTTGGGGGCTGACAATGAGCAGTTCTTC. J is TRBJ2-1 and V is TRBV5-1, with no clear D. V lost 0 bases to trimming and J lost 5 bases, with 6 bases between them. This CDR3 spans 13 amino acids. Per the germline V gene, CDR1 is SGHRS and CDR2 is YFSETQ.

There are a few counts of this clonotype. The chain recombines TRBV12-3 or TRBV12-4 with TRBJ2-3; either TRBD1 or TRBD2 may fit D (5 bases each). There are 14 residues in the CDR3. With 7 bases removed from V and 6 bases from J, the gap between germline ends came to 17 bases. CDR3 sequence reads: CASTSSGRVDTQYF. CDR3 sequence (DNA): TGTGCCAGCACCTCCTCGGGGCGTGTTGATACGCAGTATTTT.

By sample fraction, this clonotype is medium-sized. The chain recombines TRBV18 with TRBJ2-5; D perhaps matches TRBD2 (5 bases). The CDR3 loop spans 14 amino acids. Between the trimmed V and J ends, which lost 2 bases and 5 bases, there was a span of 12 bases. Germline V gene sequence: CDR1 KGHSH, CDR2 LQKENI. CDR3 coding DNA: TGTGCCAGCTCACCAAGGGAGAAGATCGAGACCCAGTACTTC. Its translation: CASSPREKIETQYF.

By sample share, this clonotype is medium-sized. The chain uses TRBV6-5 and TRBJ1-6; no reliable D call. The CDR3 covers 14 residues. Germline CDR1 reads MNHEY; CDR2 reads SVGAGI. V was shortened by 6 bases and J by 4 bases, with 10 bases between the two germline ends. The CDR3 DNA is TGTGCCAGCAGGTTGCGAACTTATAATTCACCCCTCCACTTT. It translates to CASRLRTYNSPLHF.

This clonotype showed up many times. This chain's CDR3 is CSAPTGGSGNTIYF. The CDR3 nucleotides read TGCAGTGCGCCGACAGGGGGCTCTGGAAACACCATATATTTT. The chain couples TRBV20-1 to TRBJ1-3; 9 bases are shared with TRBD1. Germline V gene sequence: CDR1 DFQATT, CDR2 SNEGSKA (reference sequence). This CDR3 has 14 residues. V trimming: 6 bases; J trimming: 0 bases; junction bases outside the gene matches: 3.

This clonotype is medium-sized by share. The CDR3 bases are TGTGCCAGCAGTCGGGACTCGGGGAACGGTGAAGCTTTCTTT. Its translation is CASSRDSGNGEAFF. The chain recombines TRBV6-2 or TRBV6-3 with TRBJ1-1; D is possibly TRBD1 (5 bases). V gave up 5 bases and J gave up 7 bases, with 17 bases separating them. This CDR3 is built from 14 residues. The germline V gene encodes CDR1 MNHEY and CDR2 SVGEGT.

The chain employs TRBV29-1 and TRBJ2-1, with TRBD2 identical over 7 bases. The CDR3 totals 14 residues. In germline, CDR1 is SQVTM, CDR2 ANQGSEA. Losses at the gene ends were 0 bases for V and 8 bases for J; bases not matched to a gene: 7. The CDR3 nucleotides are TGCAGCGTTGAAGAAAGCGGGAACTTCGATGAGCAGTTCTTC. It specifies CSVEESGNFDEQFF.

There are a few counts of this clonotype. The rearrangement uses TRBV14 and TRBJ1-6; D might be TRBD1 (5 bases). V lost 0 bases, J lost 8 bases, and 14 bases lay in between. This CDR3 is 16 amino acids long. Germline V gene lookup returns CDR1 SGHDN and CDR2 FVKESK. This CDR3 is CASSQDAGGFDSPLHF. In nucleotides, the CDR3 is TGTGCCAGCAGCCAAGATGCGGGGGGATTCGATTCACCCCTCCACTTT.

The chain uses TRBV6-1 and TRBJ2-5; 10 nucleotides agree with TRBD1. The CDR3 consists of 14 residues. The V gene end was trimmed by 4 bases and the J gene end by 5 bases; junction bases not matched to a gene: 4. CDR1 and CDR2 from the germline V gene are MNHNS and SASEGT. The chain's CDR3 is CASSAGTGVETQYF. Written as DNA, the CDR3 is TGTGCCAGCAGTGCGGGGACAGGGGTGGAGACCCAGTACTTC.

By share, this clonotype ranks as medium-sized. This rearrangement joins TRBV19 to TRBJ2-3; 8 nucleotides align to TRBD2. This CDR3 spans 13 amino acids. The germline gives CDR1 LNHDA, CDR2 SQIVND (reference sequence). V lost 5 bases and J lost 4; bases outside the gene matches: 2. The CDR3, as DNA: TGTGCCAGTAGTGTGGGACTAGCAGATACGCAGTATTTT. Its translation is CASSVGLADTQYF. The full variable domain, its missing parts supplied by reference TRBV19 and TRBJ2-3, is DGGITQSPKYLFRKEGQNVTLSCEQNLNHDAMYWYRQDPGQGLRLIYYSQIVNDFQKGDIAEGYSVSREKKESFPLTVTSAQKNPTAFYLCASSVGLADTQYFGPGTRLTVL.